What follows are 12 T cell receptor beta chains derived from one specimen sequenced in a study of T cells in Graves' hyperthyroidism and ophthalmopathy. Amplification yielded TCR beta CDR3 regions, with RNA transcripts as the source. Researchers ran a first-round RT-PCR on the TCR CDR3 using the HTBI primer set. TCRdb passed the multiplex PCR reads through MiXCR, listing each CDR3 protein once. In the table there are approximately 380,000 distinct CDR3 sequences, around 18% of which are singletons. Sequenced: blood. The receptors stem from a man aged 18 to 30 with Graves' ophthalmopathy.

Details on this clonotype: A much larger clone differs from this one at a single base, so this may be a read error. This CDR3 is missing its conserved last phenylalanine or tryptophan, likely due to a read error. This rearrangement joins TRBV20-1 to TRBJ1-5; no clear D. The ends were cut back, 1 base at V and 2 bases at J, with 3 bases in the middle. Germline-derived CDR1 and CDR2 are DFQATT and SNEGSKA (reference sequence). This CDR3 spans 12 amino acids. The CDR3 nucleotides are TGCAGTGCTAGAGCGGGCAATCAGCCCCAGCATTCT. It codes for CSARAGNQPQHS.

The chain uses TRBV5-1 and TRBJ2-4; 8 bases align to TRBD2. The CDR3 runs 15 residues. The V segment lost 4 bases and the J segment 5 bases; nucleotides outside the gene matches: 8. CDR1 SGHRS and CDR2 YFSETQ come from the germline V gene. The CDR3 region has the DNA TGCGCCAGCAGCCGTCTACCGACTAGCGAAAACATTCAGTACTTC. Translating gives CASSRLPTSENIQYF.

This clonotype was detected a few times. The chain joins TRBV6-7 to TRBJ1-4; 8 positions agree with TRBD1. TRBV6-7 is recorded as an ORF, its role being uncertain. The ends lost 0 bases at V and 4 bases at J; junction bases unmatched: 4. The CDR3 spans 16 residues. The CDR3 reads CASSYSDRGNNEKLFF. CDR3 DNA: TGTGCCAGCAGTTACTCCGACAGGGGAAATAATGAAAAACTGTTTTTT.

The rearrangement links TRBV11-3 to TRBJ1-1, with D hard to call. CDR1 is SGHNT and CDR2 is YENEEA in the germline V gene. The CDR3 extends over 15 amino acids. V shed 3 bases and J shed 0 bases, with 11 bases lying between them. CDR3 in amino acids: CASSFWTDMNTEAFF. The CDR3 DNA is TGTGCCAGCAGCTTTTGGACGGATATGAACACTGAAGCTTTCTTT.

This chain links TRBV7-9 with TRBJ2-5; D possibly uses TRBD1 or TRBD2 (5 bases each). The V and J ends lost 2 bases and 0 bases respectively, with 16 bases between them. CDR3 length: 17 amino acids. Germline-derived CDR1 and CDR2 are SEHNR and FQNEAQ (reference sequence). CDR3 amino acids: CASSLSHRGAYQETQYF. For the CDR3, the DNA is TGTGCCAGCAGCTTATCCCACCGAGGGGCGTACCAAGAGACCCAGTACTTC.

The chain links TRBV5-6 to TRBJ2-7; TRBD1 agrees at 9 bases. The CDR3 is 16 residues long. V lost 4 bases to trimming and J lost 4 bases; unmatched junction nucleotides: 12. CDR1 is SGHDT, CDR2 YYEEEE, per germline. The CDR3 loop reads CASSPLGGDRDYEQYF. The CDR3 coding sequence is TGTGCCAGCAGCCCCCTTGGTGGGGACAGGGATTACGAGCAGTACTTC.

The CDR3 DNA is TGTGCCAGCAGCACCAATTCCGAGGTACGAGCGTATGGCTACACCTTC. Amino acid sequence: CASSTNSEVRAYGYTF. This chain links TRBV9 with TRBJ1-2; D remains ambiguous. CDR1 and CDR2 from the germline V gene are SGDLS and YYNGEE. The CDR3 sequence is 16 residues long. Trimming took 4 bases from V and 5 from J, leaving 21 bases between them.

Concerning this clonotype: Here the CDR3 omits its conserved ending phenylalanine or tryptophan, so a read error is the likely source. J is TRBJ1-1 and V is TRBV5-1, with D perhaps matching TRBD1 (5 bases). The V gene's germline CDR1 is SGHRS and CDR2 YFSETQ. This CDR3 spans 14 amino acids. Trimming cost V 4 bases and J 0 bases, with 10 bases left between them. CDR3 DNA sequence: TGCGCCAGCAGCCAGGGACCCGTGAACACTGAAGCTTTCTCT. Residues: CASSQGPVNTEAFS.

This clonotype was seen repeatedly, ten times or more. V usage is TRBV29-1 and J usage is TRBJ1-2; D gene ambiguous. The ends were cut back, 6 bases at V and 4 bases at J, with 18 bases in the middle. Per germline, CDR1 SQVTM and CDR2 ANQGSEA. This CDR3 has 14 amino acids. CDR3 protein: CSVPKGVEPYGYTF. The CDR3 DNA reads TGCAGCGTCCCCAAAGGCGTGGAACCCTATGGCTACACCTTC.

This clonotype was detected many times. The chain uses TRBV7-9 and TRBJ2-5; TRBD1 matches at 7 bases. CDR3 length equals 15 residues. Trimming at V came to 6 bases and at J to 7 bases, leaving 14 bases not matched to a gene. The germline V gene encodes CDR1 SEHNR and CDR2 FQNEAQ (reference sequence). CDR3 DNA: TGTGCCAGCAGGCTCCAGGCGGACAGGACAGGGACCCAGTACTTC. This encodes CASRLQADRTGTQYF.

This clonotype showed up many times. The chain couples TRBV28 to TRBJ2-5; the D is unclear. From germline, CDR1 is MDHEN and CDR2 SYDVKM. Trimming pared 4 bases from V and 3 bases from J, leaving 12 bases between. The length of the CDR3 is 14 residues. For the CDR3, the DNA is TGTGCCAGCAGTTGGACGCTGGGAAAAGAGACCCAGTACTTC. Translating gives CASSWTLGKETQYF.

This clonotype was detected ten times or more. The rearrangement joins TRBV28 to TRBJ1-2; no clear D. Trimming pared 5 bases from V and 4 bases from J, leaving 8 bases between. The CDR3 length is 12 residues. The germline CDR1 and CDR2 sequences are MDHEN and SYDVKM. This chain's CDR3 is CASSLNFYGYTF. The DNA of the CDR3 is TGTGCCAGCAGTCTAAATTTCTATGGCTACACCTTC.